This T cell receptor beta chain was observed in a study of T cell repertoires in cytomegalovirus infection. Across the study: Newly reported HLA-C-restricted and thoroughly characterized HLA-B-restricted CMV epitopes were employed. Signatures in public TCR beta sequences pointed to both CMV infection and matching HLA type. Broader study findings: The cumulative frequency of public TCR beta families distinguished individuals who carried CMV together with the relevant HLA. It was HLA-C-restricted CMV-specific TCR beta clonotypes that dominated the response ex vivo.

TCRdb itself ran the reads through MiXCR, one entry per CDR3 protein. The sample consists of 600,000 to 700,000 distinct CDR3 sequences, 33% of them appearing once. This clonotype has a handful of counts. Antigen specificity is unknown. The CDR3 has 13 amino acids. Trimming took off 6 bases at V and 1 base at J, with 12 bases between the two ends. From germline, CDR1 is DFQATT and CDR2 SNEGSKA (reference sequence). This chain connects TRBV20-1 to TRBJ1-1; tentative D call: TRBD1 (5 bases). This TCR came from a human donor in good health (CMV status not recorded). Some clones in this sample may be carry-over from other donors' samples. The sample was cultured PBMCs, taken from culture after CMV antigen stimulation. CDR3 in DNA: TGCAGTGCGACCCGAACAGGGAACACTGAAGCTTTCTTT. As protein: CSATRTGNTEAFF.